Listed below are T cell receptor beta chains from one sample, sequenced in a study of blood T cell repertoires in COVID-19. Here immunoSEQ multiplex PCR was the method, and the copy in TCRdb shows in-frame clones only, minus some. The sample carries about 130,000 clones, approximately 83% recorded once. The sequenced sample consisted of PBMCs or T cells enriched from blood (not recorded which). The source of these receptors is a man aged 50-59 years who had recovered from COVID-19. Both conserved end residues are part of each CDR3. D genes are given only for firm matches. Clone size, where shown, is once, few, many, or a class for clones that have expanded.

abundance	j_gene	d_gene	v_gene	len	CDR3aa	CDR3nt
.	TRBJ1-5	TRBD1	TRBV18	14	CASSPRTGIQPQHF	TGTGCCAGCTCACCGAGGACAGGGATACAGCCCCAGCATTTT
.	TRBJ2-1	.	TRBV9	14	CASSVGSSINEQFF	TGTGCCAGCAGCGTAGGAAGTAGCATAAATGAGCAGTTCTTC
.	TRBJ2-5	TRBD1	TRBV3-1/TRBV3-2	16	CASSQDRTGGQETQYF	TGTGCCAGCAGCCAAGATAGGACAGGGGGGCAAGAGACCCAGTACTTC
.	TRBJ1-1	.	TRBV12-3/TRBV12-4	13	CASSLSGGTEAFF	TGTGCCAGCAGTTTAAGCGGGGGCACTGAAGCTTTCTTT
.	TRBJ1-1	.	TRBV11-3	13	CASSLQGYTEAFF	TGTGCCAGCAGCTTGCAGGGGTACACTGAAGCTTTCTTT
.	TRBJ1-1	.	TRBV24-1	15	CATSEGGGGDTEAFF	TGTGCCACCAGTGAAGGGGGAGGGGGAGACACTGAAGCTTTCTTT
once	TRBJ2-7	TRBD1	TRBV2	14	CASSGPGTGGEQYF	TGTGCCAGCAGTGGTCCCGGGACAGGGGGCGAGCAGTACTTC
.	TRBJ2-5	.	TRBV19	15	CASSPEGPLGETQYF	TGTGCCAGTAGTCCGGAGGGACCCCTGGGGGAGACCCAGTACTTC
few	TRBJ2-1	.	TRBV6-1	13	CASSEQIASEQFF	TGTGCCAGCAGTGAACAAATAGCATCTGAGCAGTTCTTC
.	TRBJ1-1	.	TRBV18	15	CASSPQGGVNTEAFF	TGTGCCAGCTCACCCCAGGGAGGCGTGAACACTGAAGCTTTCTTT
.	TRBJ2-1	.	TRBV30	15	CAWSVGGGSYNEQFF	TGTGCCTGGAGTGTAGGGGGAGGGTCCTACAATGAGCAGTTCTTC
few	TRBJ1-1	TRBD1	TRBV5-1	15	CASSSETGERTEAFF	TGCGCCAGCAGCAGCGAGACAGGGGAGAGAACTGAAGCTTTCTTT
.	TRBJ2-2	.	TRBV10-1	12	CASEQGPGELFF	TGCGCCAGCGAACAGGGCCCCGGGGAGCTGTTTTTT
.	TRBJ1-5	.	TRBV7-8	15	CASSFGRDSNQPQHF	TGTGCCAGCAGCTTCGGACGGGATAGCAATCAGCCCCAGCATTTT
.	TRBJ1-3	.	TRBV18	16	CASSPSAGDSGNTIYF	TGTGCCAGCTCACCATCGGCAGGGGATTCTGGAAACACCATATATTTT
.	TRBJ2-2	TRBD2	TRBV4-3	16	CASSQGRGAGTGELFF	TGCGCCAGCAGCCAAGGGCGGGGGGCTGGAACCGGGGAGCTGTTTTTT
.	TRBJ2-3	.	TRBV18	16	CASSLWGVTSTDTQYF	TGTGCCAGCTCCCTCTGGGGAGTTACTAGCACAGATACGCAGTATTTT
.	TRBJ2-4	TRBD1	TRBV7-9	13	CASSSGQGNIQYF	TGTGCCAGCAGCTCGGGACAGGGTAACATTCAGTACTTC
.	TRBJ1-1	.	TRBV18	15	CASSPKEGLNTEAFF	TGTGCCAGCTCACCAAAGGAGGGGTTGAACACTGAAGCTTTCTTT
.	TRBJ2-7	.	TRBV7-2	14	CASSFGQNSYEQYF	TGTGCCAGCAGCTTTGGACAGAATTCCTACGAGCAGTACTTC
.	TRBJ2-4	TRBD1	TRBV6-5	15	CASSSRQGAKNIQYF	TGTGCCAGCAGTTCCCGACAGGGGGCCAAAAACATTCAGTACTTC
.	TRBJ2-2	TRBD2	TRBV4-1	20	CASSQGGSGGAPVNTGELFF	TGCGCCAGCAGCCAAGGAGGAAGCGGGGGAGCCCCCGTTAACACCGGGGAGCTGTTTTTT
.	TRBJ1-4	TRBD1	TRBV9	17	CASSVGDRGWGNEKLFF	TGTGCCAGCAGCGTAGGGGACAGGGGATGGGGTAATGAAAAACTGTTTTTT
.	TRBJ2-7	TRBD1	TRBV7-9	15	CASSPRDRKNYEQYF	TGTGCCAGCAGCCCGCGGGACAGGAAAAACTACGAGCAGTACTTC
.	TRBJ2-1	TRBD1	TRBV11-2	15	CASSLVQGTVNEQFF	TGTGCCAGCAGCTTAGTACAGGGGACGGTCAATGAGCAGTTCTTC
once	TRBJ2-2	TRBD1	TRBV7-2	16	CASSRRNRGNTGELFF	TGTGCCAGCAGCCGGCGTAACAGGGGTAACACCGGGGAGCTGTTTTTT
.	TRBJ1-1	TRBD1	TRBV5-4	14	CASSWTGGPTEAFF	TGTGCCAGCAGCTGGACAGGGGGGCCGACTGAAGCTTTCTTT
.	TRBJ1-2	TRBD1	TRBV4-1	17	CASRETKGQGGSYGYTF	TGCGCCAGCAGGGAGACAAAGGGACAGGGCGGTTCCTATGGCTACACCTTC
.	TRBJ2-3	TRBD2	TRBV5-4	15	CASSFGLGRTDTQYF	TGTGCCAGCAGCTTTGGACTAGGTCGCACAGATACGCAGTATTTT